These 17 T cell receptor beta chains originate from one sample sequenced in a study of cytomegalovirus exposure and HLA in healthy donors (dated by TCRdb to about 2017). Receptors were amplified or captured by the immunoSEQ multiplex PCR assay. The multiplex PCR relied on a mix of 60 forward primers for TCR Vbeta segments and 13 reverse primers for TCR Jbeta segments. TCRdb took this table from immuneACCESS and kept in-frame rearrangements with V and J called. Such tables lack part of the clones; where checked against another copy, unresolved V genes explain under half of the gap, and the rest is unexplained. In all, the sample holds about 230,000 clones, and 70% to 80% of those were seen once. The ten largest make up roughly 2.6% of the sample. Sequencing input: PBMCs. The receptors here all came from a woman in her sixties in good health and CMV-seropositive.

The table lists this clone with a few counts. The chain's CDR3 is CASVKRDRGYNEQFF. As DNA, the CDR3 is TGTGCCAGCGTCAAACGGGACAGGGGCTACAATGAGCAGTTCTTC. The V and J genes are TRBV5-8 and TRBJ2-1; TRBD1 matches at 10 bases. The CDR3 is made up of 15 amino acids. Unmatched junction bases numbered 7, after V lost 7 bases and J lost 3 bases. Looked up from germline, CDR1 is SGHTS and CDR2 is YDEGEE.

This chain joins TRBV7-2 and TRBJ2-5; TRBD2 is a possible D gene (7 bases). Trimming stripped 3 bases from V and 4 bases from J, with 15 bases between. CDR1 is SGHTA, CDR2 FQGNSA, per germline. The CDR3 length is 15 residues. In DNA form, the CDR3 reads TGTGCCAGCAGCTTCGGGACTATCAGGGGAGAGACCCAGTACTTC. Protein product: CASSFGTIRGETQYF. Drawing the rest from reference TRBV7-2 and TRBJ2-5, the complete variable domain is GAGVSQSPSNKVTEKGKDVELRCDPISGHTALYWYRQSLGQGLEFLIYFQGNSAPDKSGLPSDRFSAERTGGSVSTLTIQRTQQEDSAVYLCASSFGTIRGETQYFGPGTRLLVL.

A few counts support this clone. The chain is built from TRBV5-4 and TRBJ2-7; maybe TRBD1 (5 bases). V was pared by 1 base and J by 3 bases, with 8 bases between. The CDR3 sequence is 13 residues long. Germline V gene lookup returns CDR1 SGHNT and CDR2 YYREEE (reference sequence). The CDR3 DNA reads as TGTGCCAGCAGCTTGTCAGGGTACTACGAGCAGTACTTC. Its translation: CASSLSGYYEQYF.

The chain combines TRBV19 with TRBJ2-6; D remains ambiguous. CDR1 LNHDA and CDR2 SQIVND come from the germline V gene (reference sequence). The CDR3 sequence is 14 residues long. With 3 bases removed from V and 2 bases from J, the gap between germline ends came to 5 bases. The CDR3 DNA reads TGTGCCAGTAGTATCGTCCCTGGGGCCAACGTCCTGACTTTC. It codes for CASSIVPGANVLTF.

The chain links TRBV5-6 to TRBJ2-7; D might be TRBD1 (5 bases). The ends were cut back, 7 bases at V and 4 bases at J, with 18 bases in the middle. The CDR3 sequence is 14 residues long. Germline loops: CDR1 SGHDT, CDR2 YYEEEE. The DNA of the CDR3 is TGTGCCAGCCGAAACTGGGGCAGGCTGTACGAGCAGTACTTC. Protein sequence: CASRNWGRLYEQYF.

This clone was detected only a few times. V and J are TRBV7-9 and TRBJ1-2; possible D gene TRBD1, 6 bases. This CDR3 has 15 amino acids. From germline, CDR1 is SEHNR and CDR2 FQNEAQ (reference sequence). Trimming left V 5 bases short and J 4 bases short, with 17 bases between. The CDR3 loop reads CASSATQGSLYGYTF. The CDR3 nucleotides are TGTGCCAGCAGCGCGACACAGGGTTCCCTCTATGGCTACACCTTC.

The chain recombines TRBV2 with TRBJ2-2, with D possibly matching TRBD2 (5 bases). This CDR3 is built from 14 residues. Germline assignment: CDR1 SNHLY and CDR2 FYNNEI. V lost 6 bases and J lost 1, with 9 bases in between. CDR3 in amino acids: CASSGLENTGELFF. The DNA of the CDR3 is TGTGCCAGCAGCGGACTGGAGAACACCGGGGAGCTGTTTTTT. Full variable domain (missing parts from reference TRBV2 and TRBJ2-2): EPEVTQTPSHQVTQMGQEVILRCVPISNHLYFYWYRQILGQKVEFLVSFYNNEISEKSEIFDDQFSVERPDGSNFTLKIRSTKLEDSAMYFCASSGLENTGELFFGEGSRLTVL.

The rearrangement uses TRBV10-1 and TRBJ2-1; TRBD1 matches at 9 bases. With V trimmed by 5 bases and J by 0 bases, 2 bases remained unmatched. Germline V gene lookup returns CDR1 WNHNN and CDR2 SYGVQD (reference sequence). This CDR3 spans 15 amino acids. The CDR3 DNA is TGCGCCAGCAGTCTGGGACAGGGCTCCTACAATGAGCAGTTCTTC. Amino acids: CASSLGQGSYNEQFF.

The chain combines TRBV18 with TRBJ2-7, with 10 bases aligning to TRBD2. Germline V gene data show CDR1 as KGHSH and CDR2 as LQKENI. The CDR3 sequence is 15 residues long. V was clipped by 4 bases and J by 4 bases; unmatched bases: 7. CDR3 protein: CASSLGTSEGYEQYF. The CDR3 coding sequence is TGTGCCAGCTCACTCGGGACTAGCGAGGGGTACGAGCAGTACTTC.

The V call is TRBV18, the J call TRBJ2-4; 15 bases are shared with TRBD2. The germline gives CDR1 KGHSH, CDR2 LQKENI. V shed 2 bases and J 0 bases; nucleotides not matched to a gene: 11. This CDR3 comprises 21 residues. The DNA of the CDR3 is TGTGCCAGCTCACCAACCGGGACTAGCGGGGGGTCAGAACTAGCCAAAAACATTCAGTACTTC. Translating gives CASSPTGTSGGSELAKNIQYF.

This chain connects TRBV7-8 to TRBJ2-5; 8 bases match TRBD2. TRBJ2-7 matches the DNA end more closely, so the J call is doubtful. This CDR3 has 14 amino acids. Germline values: CDR1 SGHVS, CDR2 FQNEAQ. The CDR3 here is CASSSSGGPYEQYF. The CDR3 nucleotides read TGTGCCAGCAGCTCCTCGGGGGGGCCTTACGAGCAGTACTTC.

The chain uses TRBV30 and TRBJ1-5, with 7 bases identical to TRBD1. Unmatched junction bases numbered 3, after V lost 3 bases and J lost 4 bases. CDR1 GTSNPN and CDR2 SVGIG come from the germline V gene (reference sequence). CDR3 length: 13 amino acids. CDR3 sequence reads: CAWSTQGNQPQHF. The CDR3 bases are TGTGCCTGGAGCACACAGGGGAATCAGCCCCAGCATTTT.

The V call is TRBV27, the J call TRBJ1-4, with D possibly being TRBD1 (6 bases). Germline loops: CDR1 MNHEY, CDR2 SMNVEV (reference sequence). V lost 5 bases to trimming and J lost 7 bases, with 20 bases between them. The CDR3 loop spans 16 amino acids. The CDR3 DNA reads as TGTGCCAGCAGTATCGCCCGTCAGGGGTTTCGTGAAAAACTGTTTTTT. Protein sequence: CASSIARQGFREKLFF. The whole variable domain, remainder taken from reference TRBV27 and TRBJ1-4, is EAQVTQNPRYLITVTGKKLTVTCSQNMNHEYMSWYRQDPGLGLRQIYYSMNVEVTDKGDVPEGYKVSRKEKRNFPLILESPSPNQTSLYFCASSIARQGFREKLFFGSGTQLSVL.

The V gene is TRBV6-5, the J gene TRBJ1-2, with 11 bases lining up with TRBD1. Germline V gives CDR1 MNHEY, CDR2 SVGAGI. The J segment lost 12 bases and the V segment lost 5 bases, leaving 11 bases of the junction unmatched. This CDR3 comprises 14 residues. The CDR3 bases are TGTGCCAGCAGTCCCTCGGACAGGGGGCGCGGTGACACCTTC. It encodes CASSPSDRGRGDTF.

Only one count was recorded for this clone. The genes are TRBV30 and TRBJ2-7; 8 bases line up with TRBD2. The V and J ends lost 2 bases and 7 bases, in that order; junction bases with no gene match: 10. CDR1 and CDR2 from the germline V gene are GTSNPN and SVGIG (reference sequence). The CDR3 runs to 14 residues. The CDR3 coding sequence is TGTGCCTGGAGTCTAGCGGGTACACCGGGAGAGCAGTACTTC. It yields the protein CAWSLAGTPGEQYF. Filled out from reference TRBV30 and TRBJ2-7, the complete variable domain reads SQTIHQWPATLVQPVGSPLSLECTVEGTSNPNLYWYRQAAGRGLQLLFYSVGIGQISSEVPQNLSASRPQDRQFILSSKKLLLSDSGFYLCAWSLAGTPGEQYFGPGTRLTVT.

V usage is TRBV1 and J usage is TRBJ2-3; TRBD2, the D gene given by the table, was not confirmed from the DNA. TRBV1 counts as a pseudogene. The CDR3 is 16 residues long. CDR3 residues: CTSSQTAGGITDTQYF. The CDR3 bases are TGCACCAGCAGCCAAACAGCGGGGGGCATCACAGATACGCAGTATTTT.

V usage is TRBV27 and J usage is TRBJ1-1, with a possible D match to TRBD1 (5 bases). CDR1 MNHEY and CDR2 SMNVEV come from the germline V gene (reference sequence). V was trimmed by 0 bases and J by 3 bases, leaving 8 bases between them. The CDR3 contains 14 residues. Here the CDR3 DNA reads TGTGCCAGCAGTTTATCAGGGGTTGACACTGAAGCTTTCTTT. Its translation is CASSLSGVDTEAFF.